These T cell receptor beta chains were read from a single sample in a study of shared clonotypes between healthy human individuals. Method: immunoSEQ multiplex PCR; TCRdb's copy keeps in-frame clones and lacks some. In the table there are some 790,000 clones, approximately 77% of which are singletons. The specimen sequenced was memory CD4+ T cells sorted from blood. The source is a woman in her 30s in good health. Both conserved end residues are part of each CDR3. Each record gives: D gene, J gene, clone size, V gene, CDR3 DNA, CDR3 protein. D genes are given only for firm matches. Clone size is not always given. Where it is, it says once, few, many or a class for expanded clones.

>-|TRBJ1-1|few|TRBV7-9
TGTGCCAGCAGCTTTTTTGGGGGTCAAGGTGAAGCTTTCTTT
CASSFFGGQGEAFF
>-|TRBJ1-1|few|TRBV11-1
TGTGCCAGCAGCTTAGTTGCGAGGACGAACACTGAAGCTTTCTTT
CASSLVARTNTEAFF
>TRBD1|TRBJ2-2|once|TRBV5-1
TGCGCCAGCAGCGGACGACAGGGGTCTGCCGGGGAGCTGTTTTTT
CASSGRQGSAGELFF
>-|TRBJ1-1|-|TRBV5-4
TGTGCCAGCAGCTTGAACCTTTTAGGGAACACTGAAGCTTTCTTT
CASSLNLLGNTEAFF
>-|TRBJ2-6|-|TRBV19
TGTGCCAGTATGAGGATAAACTCTGGGGCCAACGTCCTGACTTTC
CASMRINSGANVLTF
>TRBD2|TRBJ2-2|-|TRBV2
TGTGCCAGTGCCCGACTAGCGGGAGAAAACACCGGGGAGCTGTTTTTT
CASARLAGENTGELFF
>-|TRBJ2-5|-|TRBV5-1
TGCGCCAGCAGCAATCGCCGGGACCATAAAGAGACCCAGTACTTC
CASSNRRDHKETQYF
>-|TRBJ2-3|few|TRBV4-1
TGCGCCAGCAGCCCTCCGGGGACCCCGGATACGCAGTATTTT
CASSPPGTPDTQYF
>-|TRBJ2-5|-|TRBV7-9
TGTGCCAGCAGCCTTCTCGCCCAAGAGACCCAGTACTTC
CASSLLAQETQYF
>-|TRBJ2-1|-|TRBV29-1
TGCAGCGTTGAAGGGACAGAATACAATGAGCAGTTCTTC
CSVEGTEYNEQFF
>-|TRBJ1-1|once|TRBV6-5
TGTGCCAGCAGTTTGGAAGAAGGAAACACTGAAGCTTTCTTT
CASSLEEGNTEAFF
>-|TRBJ2-7|few|TRBV5-3
TGTGCCAGAAGCCGGGACTCGGGCGGTCTTTACGAGCAGTACTTC
CARSRDSGGLYEQYF
>-|TRBJ2-6|-|TRBV7-9
TGTGCCAGCAGTGGATCTGGGGCCAACGTCCTGACTTTC
CASSGSGANVLTF
>-|TRBJ1-3|once|TRBV30
TGTGCCTGGACCCCAACAGGGACTGGAAACACCATATATTTT
CAWTPTGTGNTIYF
>TRBD2|TRBJ2-7|-|TRBV5-6
TGTGCCAGCAGCTTGGGGGTAGCGGGTACGTTGAGGGAGCAGTACTTC
CASSLGVAGTLREQYF
>-|TRBJ1-3|-|TRBV5-1
TGCGCCAGCAGCCCCGGGACACTTATTGGAAACACCATATATTTT
CASSPGTLIGNTIYF
>TRBD1|TRBJ1-2|-|TRBV5-1
TGCGCCAGCAGCTTTGCAGGGGGGTCTCGTGGCTACACCTTC
CASSFAGGSRGYTF
>-|TRBJ2-7|-|TRBV7-9
TGTGCCAGCAGCCCCACAGGCTACGAGCAGTACTTC
CASSPTGYEQYF
>TRBD1|TRBJ2-7|-|TRBV6-1
TGTGCCAGCAGTGTGGGGACAGGGTTGGTCTACGAGCAGTACTTC
CASSVGTGLVYEQYF
>TRBD1|TRBJ1-4|few|TRBV18
TGTGCCAGCTCCCGATCGACAGGGGGCTTGGAAAAACTGTTTTTT
CASSRSTGGLEKLFF
>-|TRBJ2-7|-|TRBV28
TGTGCCAGCAGTTCCGGCCACCTCCCCCGTGGGTACTTC
CASSSGHLPRGYF
>TRBD2|TRBJ2-7|-|TRBV5-1
TGCGCCAGCAGCCGAGCGGGAGGGACATCCTACGAGCAGTACTTC
CASSRAGGTSYEQYF
>TRBD2|TRBJ2-1|-|TRBV19
TGTGCCAACGCGGGTCGGCGGGAGGACTACAATGAGCAGTTCTTC
CANAGRREDYNEQFF
>-|TRBJ2-2|-|TRBV19
TGTGCCAGTTTGGGGGGGCGCGTCACCGGGGAGCTGTTTTTT
CASLGGRVTGELFF
>TRBD1|TRBJ2-1|once|TRBV5-1
TGCGCCAGCAGCCCCGGACAGGGAAGCTACAATGAGCAGTTCTTC
CASSPGQGSYNEQFF
>TRBD1|TRBJ2-5|-|TRBV2
TGTGCCAGCACCGGACAGGGAACGGGTCAAGAGACCCAGTACTTC
CASTGQGTGQETQYF
>TRBD2|TRBJ2-1|-|TRBV7-8
TGTGCCAGCAGCTCCCAAACACTAGCGGGAGTTGGGCAGTTCTTC
CASSSQTLAGVGQFF
>-|TRBJ2-7|-|TRBV25-1
TGTGCCAGCCATGGGGAGAACTCCTACGAGCAGTACTTC
CASHGENSYEQYF
>-|TRBJ2-1|-|TRBV7-2
TGTGCCAGCAGCACTGACAGCCTCTCCTACAATGAGCAGTTCTTC
CASSTDSLSYNEQFF
>TRBD2|TRBJ2-1|-|TRBV4-1
TGCGCCAGCAGCCAAGGGGGACTAGCGGGATATGAGCAGTTCTTC
CASSQGGLAGYEQFF
>-|TRBJ1-1|-|TRBV5-6
TGTGCCAGCAGCTTTCAACAGGTCGAAGCTCAAGCTTTCTTT
CASSFQQVEAQAFF
>-|TRBJ2-5|-|TRBV7-9
TGTGCCAGCAAGGCGCAAACGAGGGGAGAGACCCAGTACTTC
CASKAQTRGETQYF
>TRBD1|TRBJ1-1|once|TRBV5-4
TGTGCCAGCAGCTATGGACAGGGGAGAGACACTGAAGCTTTCTTT
CASSYGQGRDTEAFF
>-|TRBJ1-4|once|TRBV19
TGTGCCAGTAGTGCCCGACTGTTTGGGGAAAAACTGTTTTTT
CASSARLFGEKLFF
>TRBD1|TRBJ1-5|once|TRBV7-8
TGTGCCAGCAGCCCCCAGACAGGGAGAAATCAGCCCCAGCATTTT
CASSPQTGRNQPQHF
>-|TRBJ2-3|-|TRBV30
TGTGCCTGGAGTGTAGGGGCGGCGACCAACACAGATACGCAGTATTTT
CAWSVGAATNTDTQYF
>-|TRBJ2-4|-|TRBV4-1
TGCGCCAGCAGCCAAGATCCGCCGGGAGTGGCCAAAAACATTCAGTACTTC
CASSQDPPGVAKNIQYF
>-|TRBJ2-7|-|TRBV28
TGTGCCAGCAGTATTCAGGGGAACAACCACGAGCAGTACTTC
CASSIQGNNHEQYF
>-|TRBJ2-2|-|TRBV18
TGTGCCAGCTCACCCGCGGGACCAAACCGTGCCGGGGAGCTGTTTTTT
CASSPAGPNRAGELFF
>-|TRBJ2-5|once|TRBV15
TGTGCCACCAGCAGAGATAGGGGGGAGGGTGGAACCCAGTACTTC
CATSRDRGEGGTQYF
>TRBD1|TRBJ1-1|-|TRBV6-4
TGTGCCAGCAGTGACGCAACCCGAGGGACAGGGGGCAAGAACACTGAAGCTTTCTTT
CASSDATRGTGGKNTEAFF
>-|TRBJ2-1|many|TRBV14
TGTGCCAGCAACCATGAGCAGTTCTTC
CASNHEQFF
>-|TRBJ1-4|-|TRBV28
TGTGCCAGCAGACACCATTCGACGGGGAATGAAAAACTGTTTTTT
CASRHHSTGNEKLFF
>TRBD2|TRBJ2-7|-|TRBV4-1
TGCGCCAGCAGCGAGCGGGACTTAAGCTACGAGCAGTACTTC
CASSERDLSYEQYF
>-|TRBJ2-1|-|TRBV7-2
TGTGCCAGCAGCAAAACTCGCGACCCGAGCGGTAATGAGCAGTTCTTC
CASSKTRDPSGNEQFF
>-|TRBJ1-1|-|TRBV2
TGTGCCAGCAGGGAAAACCCCGGGCATTGGGGGAAAATGAACACTGAAGCTTTCTTT
CASRENPGHWGKMNTEAFF
>-|TRBJ2-7|-|TRBV29-1
TGCAGCGTTGGTCAGACGTTCTACGAGCAGTACTTC
CSVGQTFYEQYF
>-|TRBJ1-6|-|TRBV14
TGTGCCAGCAGCCGCGGGGGCGGATGGTATTCGCCCCTCCACTTT
CASSRGGGWYSPLHF
>-|TRBJ1-2|-|TRBV2
TGTGCCAGCAGTGGGGGACCGCCAAACTATGGCTACACCTTC
CASSGGPPNYGYTF
>-|TRBJ2-1|-|TRBV4-2
TGTGCCAGCAGCCAAGATTGGGGAAACTACAATGAGCAGTTCTTC
CASSQDWGNYNEQFF
>-|TRBJ1-5|-|TRBV6-6
TGTGCCAGCAGCCTTGGTGGCGGCAATCAGCCCCAGCATTTT
CASSLGGGNQPQHF
>-|TRBJ1-2|-|TRBV28
TGTGCCACTACCGGCCGGGGGGGCGCGGCTGGCTACACCTTC
CATTGRGGAAGYTF
>TRBD2|TRBJ2-1|few|TRBV2
TGTGCCAGCAGTTCCGGGACTAGCGGGTATAATGAGCAGTTCTTC
CASSSGTSGYNEQFF
>-|TRBJ2-3|once|TRBV6-5
TGTGCCAGCAGTTACTTTACCGCTGCAGATACGCAGTATTTT
CASSYFTAADTQYF